A selection of T cell receptor beta chains follows, all from one sample in a study of read filtering for tumor transcriptome and immune sequencing. TCRdb reprocessed the reads with MiXCR, giving one entry per CDR3 protein. Here the sample spans 35,000 to 50,000 distinct CDR3 sequences, 20% being singletons. Material for sequencing was a population of CD138-negative cells sorted from bone marrow. These receptors came from a donor at least 40 years old with multiple myeloma. Each CDR3 is given with its conserved first and last residue. Fields, in order: D gene, clone size, V gene, J gene, CDR3 DNA, CDR3 protein. The D gene is left open where the match is weak. Size values are once, few and many counts, or a class for expanded clones, and some rows have none.

d_gene: .
abundance: many
v_gene: TRBV20-1
j_gene: TRBJ2-3
CDR3nt: TGCAGTGCTAGACCGGGAGATACGCAGTATTTT
CDR3aa: CSARPGDTQYF

d_gene: .
abundance: many
v_gene: TRBV11-1
j_gene: TRBJ2-7
CDR3nt: TGTGCCAGCAATCAAAACACGGGACCCTACGAGCAGTACTTC
CDR3aa: CASNQNTGPYEQYF

d_gene: TRBD1
abundance: few
v_gene: TRBV28
j_gene: TRBJ1-2
CDR3nt: TGTGCCAGCAGTCCATCGGACAGGATCGGCTACACCTTC
CDR3aa: CASSPSDRIGYTF

d_gene: TRBD2
abundance: many
v_gene: TRBV19
j_gene: TRBJ2-1
CDR3nt: TGTGCCAGTAGTATTGCTAGCGGGAGAGGTATCGACAATGAGCAGTTCTTC
CDR3aa: CASSIASGRGIDNEQFF

d_gene: .
abundance: .
v_gene: TRBV5-4
j_gene: TRBJ1-1
CDR3nt: TGTGCCAGCAGCTTGAAGGAGTACACTGAAGCTTTCTTT
CDR3aa: CASSLKEYTEAFF

d_gene: .
abundance: many
v_gene: TRBV29-1
j_gene: TRBJ2-5
CDR3nt: TGCAGCGTACATCCAGGGGCCACACAAGAGACCCAGTACTTC
CDR3aa: CSVHPGATQETQYF

d_gene: TRBD1
abundance: medium-sized
v_gene: TRBV20-1
j_gene: TRBJ2-1
CDR3nt: TGCAGTGCTATCCGGGACAGGGTTTTATACAATGAGCAGTTCTTC
CDR3aa: CSAIRDRVLYNEQFF

d_gene: .
abundance: many
v_gene: TRBV4-3
j_gene: TRBJ2-1
CDR3nt: TGTGCCAGCAGCCAAGAGGGTAGCCCTAGCCCTTACAATGAGCAGTTCTTC
CDR3aa: CASSQEGSPSPYNEQFF

d_gene: .
abundance: many
v_gene: TRBV29-1
j_gene: TRBJ1-3
CDR3nt: TGCAGCGTGAGAGACCTCTCTGGAAACACCATATATTTT
CDR3aa: CSVRDLSGNTIYF

d_gene: .
abundance: .
v_gene: TRBV28
j_gene: TRBJ2-7
CDR3nt: TGTGCCAGCGGGACAAACTACGAGCAGTACTTC
CDR3aa: CASGTNYEQYF

d_gene: .
abundance: many
v_gene: TRBV21-1
j_gene: TRBJ2-2
CDR3nt: TGTGCCAGCAGCAAAGGGACAAGGACAGGGGGAGTGACCGGGGAGCTGTTTTTT
CDR3aa: CASSKGTRTGGVTGELFF

d_gene: .
abundance: .
v_gene: TRBV30
j_gene: TRBJ1-2
CDR3nt: TGTGCCTGGGGTTTAGGAACCGGTGGCTACACCTTC
CDR3aa: CAWGLGTGGYTF

d_gene: TRBD1
abundance: .
v_gene: TRBV7-2
j_gene: TRBJ2-1
CDR3nt: TGTGCCAGCAGCTTAATAACAGGGGGCCATGAGCAGTTCTTT
CDR3aa: CASSLITGGHEQFF

d_gene: .
abundance: many
v_gene: TRBV18
j_gene: TRBJ1-1
CDR3nt: TGTGCCAGCTCACCACGCAGTATGAACACTGAAGCTTTCTTT
CDR3aa: CASSPRSMNTEAFF

d_gene: .
abundance: .
v_gene: TRBV12-3/TRBV12-4
j_gene: TRBJ2-7
CDR3nt: TGTGCCAACAGGGGGGCTAGCGGGAACTACGAGCAGTACTTC
CDR3aa: CANRGASGNYEQYF

d_gene: .
abundance: many
v_gene: TRBV7-6
j_gene: TRBJ2-7
CDR3nt: TGTGCCAGCAGCCCAGCCCCAACAGGTTTCGAGCAGTACTTC
CDR3aa: CASSPAPTGFEQYF

d_gene: .
abundance: few
v_gene: TRBV6-5
j_gene: TRBJ1-2
CDR3nt: TGTGCCAGCAGCTCCGGGGGGAGGCATGGCTACACCTTC
CDR3aa: CASSSGGRHGYTF

d_gene: .
abundance: .
v_gene: TRBV20-1
j_gene: TRBJ2-3
CDR3nt: TGCAGTGCGGAGGGGGGGGGGTCGACAGATACGCAGTATTTT
CDR3aa: CSAEGGGSTDTQYF

d_gene: TRBD1
abundance: many
v_gene: TRBV29-1
j_gene: TRBJ2-1
CDR3nt: TGCAGCGTTGATTTATGGGACAGGGTCAATGAGCAGTTCTTC
CDR3aa: CSVDLWDRVNEQFF

d_gene: .
abundance: many
v_gene: TRBV20-1
j_gene: TRBJ2-7
CDR3nt: TGCAGTGCTAGAGATCCCCGTCGGTCCTACGAGCAGTACTTC
CDR3aa: CSARDPRRSYEQYF

d_gene: .
abundance: many
v_gene: TRBV12-3/TRBV12-4
j_gene: TRBJ2-1
CDR3nt: TGTGCCAGCAGTTTAGAGGGGATAACCTACAATGAGCAGTTCTTC
CDR3aa: CASSLEGITYNEQFF

d_gene: TRBD2
abundance: many
v_gene: TRBV7-2
j_gene: TRBJ2-2
CDR3nt: TGTGCCAGCACCACACCCCTAGCGGGGGGCACCGGGGAGCTGTTTTTT
CDR3aa: CASTTPLAGGTGELFF

d_gene: TRBD2
abundance: .
v_gene: TRBV11-2
j_gene: TRBJ2-1
CDR3nt: TGTGCCAGCAGCTTAGTTGCGGGAGGGGGAGAGCAGTTCTTC
CDR3aa: CASSLVAGGGEQFF

d_gene: TRBD2
abundance: many
v_gene: TRBV20-1
j_gene: TRBJ2-2
CDR3nt: TGCAGTGCTAGGCCTAGCGGGAGACGGACCGGGGAGCTGTTTTTT
CDR3aa: CSARPSGRRTGELFF

d_gene: TRBD1
abundance: many
v_gene: TRBV19
j_gene: TRBJ2-7
CDR3nt: TGTGCCAGCGGGGACAGGGGCTACGAGCAGTACTTC
CDR3aa: CASGDRGYEQYF

d_gene: .
abundance: many
v_gene: TRBV12-3/TRBV12-4
j_gene: TRBJ2-7
CDR3nt: TGTGCCAGCAGCCACGGGAGAAGCTCCTACGAGCAGTACTTC
CDR3aa: CASSHGRSSYEQYF

d_gene: TRBD1
abundance: many
v_gene: TRBV4-2
j_gene: TRBJ1-4
CDR3nt: TGTGCCAGCAGCCAAGACCGTGGGACAGATGAAAAACTGTTTTTT
CDR3aa: CASSQDRGTDEKLFF

d_gene: .
abundance: many
v_gene: TRBV20-1
j_gene: TRBJ1-1
CDR3nt: TGCAGTGCTAGAAAGGGTAACACTGAAGCTTTCTTT
CDR3aa: CSARKGNTEAFF

d_gene: TRBD2
abundance: many
v_gene: TRBV5-5
j_gene: TRBJ2-3
CDR3nt: TGTGCCAGCAGCCCGGGACTAGCGGGAGGAGAAGATACGCAGTATTTT
CDR3aa: CASSPGLAGGEDTQYF

d_gene: TRBD2
abundance: many
v_gene: TRBV19
j_gene: TRBJ2-2
CDR3nt: TGTGCCAGTATCCAGACTAGCGACACCGGGGAGCTGTTTTTT
CDR3aa: CASIQTSDTGELFF

d_gene: .
abundance: many
v_gene: TRBV10-3
j_gene: TRBJ1-1
CDR3nt: TGTGCCATCAGCGGGGTTAGGGGATCCACTGAAGCTTTCTTT
CDR3aa: CAISGVRGSTEAFF

d_gene: .
abundance: .
v_gene: TRBV24-1
j_gene: TRBJ2-1
CDR3nt: TGTGTCACCAGTGGTAACCGTCCCGGGACAAAATACAATGAGCAGTTCTTC
CDR3aa: CVTSGNRPGTKYNEQFF

d_gene: .
abundance: .
v_gene: TRBV5-1
j_gene: TRBJ2-1
CDR3nt: TGCGCCAGCGGCTTGGAAGCCCAGCGGTTCTTC
CDR3aa: CASGLEAQRFF

d_gene: .
abundance: many
v_gene: TRBV28
j_gene: TRBJ2-7
CDR3nt: TGTGCCAGCGGTTCCCCAGGATACGAGCAGTACTTC
CDR3aa: CASGSPGYEQYF

d_gene: .
abundance: many
v_gene: TRBV3-1
j_gene: TRBJ1-1
CDR3nt: TGTGCCAGCAGCCAAGGGGACGTATCCGAAGCTTTCTTT
CDR3aa: CASSQGDVSEAFF

d_gene: .
abundance: .
v_gene: TRBV19
j_gene: TRBJ2-2
CDR3nt: TGTGCCAGTAGCGCAGGGGTGAACACCGGGGAGCTGTTTTTT
CDR3aa: CASSAGVNTGELFF

d_gene: .
abundance: many
v_gene: TRBV24-1
j_gene: TRBJ2-7
CDR3nt: TGTGCCACCAGTGATTTGGCCTTCTCCTACGAGCAGTACTTC
CDR3aa: CATSDLAFSYEQYF

d_gene: .
abundance: .
v_gene: TRBV2
j_gene: TRBJ1-1
CDR3nt: TGTGCCAGCAGTGAAGAGGCTGGGGCGGTGGATTTATACACTGAAGCTTTCTTT
CDR3aa: CASSEEAGAVDLYTEAFF

d_gene: .
abundance: many
v_gene: TRBV6-1
j_gene: TRBJ2-1
CDR3nt: TGTGCCAGCAGTGAGGCTACCGGGATCAACTACAATGAGCAGTTCTTC
CDR3aa: CASSEATGINYNEQFF

d_gene: TRBD1
abundance: many
v_gene: TRBV12-3/TRBV12-4
j_gene: TRBJ1-1
CDR3nt: TGTGCCAGCAGCCCCAGACAGGGGAACACTGAAGCTTTCTTT
CDR3aa: CASSPRQGNTEAFF

d_gene: .
abundance: many
v_gene: TRBV6-5
j_gene: TRBJ1-1
CDR3nt: TGTGCCAGCAGTTATTTTGGGCCGAACACTGAAGCTTTCTTT
CDR3aa: CASSYFGPNTEAFF